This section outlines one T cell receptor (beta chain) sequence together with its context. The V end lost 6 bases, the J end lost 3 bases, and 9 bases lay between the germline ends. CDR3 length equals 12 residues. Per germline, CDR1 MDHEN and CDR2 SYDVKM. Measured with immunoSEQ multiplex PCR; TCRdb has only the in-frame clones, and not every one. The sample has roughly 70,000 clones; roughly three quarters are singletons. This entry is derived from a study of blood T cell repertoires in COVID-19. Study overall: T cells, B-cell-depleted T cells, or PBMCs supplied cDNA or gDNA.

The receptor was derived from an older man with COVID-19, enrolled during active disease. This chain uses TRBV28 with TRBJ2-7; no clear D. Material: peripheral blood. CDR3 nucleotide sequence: TGTGCCAGCAGCTTTCAGAACTACGAGCAGTACTTC. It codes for CASSFQNYEQYF.